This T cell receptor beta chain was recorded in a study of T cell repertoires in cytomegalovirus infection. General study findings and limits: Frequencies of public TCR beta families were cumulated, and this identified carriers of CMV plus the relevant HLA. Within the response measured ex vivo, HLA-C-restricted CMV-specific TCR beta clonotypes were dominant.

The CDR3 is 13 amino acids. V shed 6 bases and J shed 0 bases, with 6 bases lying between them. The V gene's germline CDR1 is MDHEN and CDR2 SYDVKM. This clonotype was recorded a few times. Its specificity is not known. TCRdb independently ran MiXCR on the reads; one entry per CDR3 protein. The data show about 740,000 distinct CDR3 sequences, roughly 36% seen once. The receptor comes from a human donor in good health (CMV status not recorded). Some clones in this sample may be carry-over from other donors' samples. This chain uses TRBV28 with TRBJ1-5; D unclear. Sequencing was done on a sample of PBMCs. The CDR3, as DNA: TGTGCCAGCAGAGTTGATAGCAATCAGCCCCAGCATTTT. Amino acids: CASRVDSNQPQHF.